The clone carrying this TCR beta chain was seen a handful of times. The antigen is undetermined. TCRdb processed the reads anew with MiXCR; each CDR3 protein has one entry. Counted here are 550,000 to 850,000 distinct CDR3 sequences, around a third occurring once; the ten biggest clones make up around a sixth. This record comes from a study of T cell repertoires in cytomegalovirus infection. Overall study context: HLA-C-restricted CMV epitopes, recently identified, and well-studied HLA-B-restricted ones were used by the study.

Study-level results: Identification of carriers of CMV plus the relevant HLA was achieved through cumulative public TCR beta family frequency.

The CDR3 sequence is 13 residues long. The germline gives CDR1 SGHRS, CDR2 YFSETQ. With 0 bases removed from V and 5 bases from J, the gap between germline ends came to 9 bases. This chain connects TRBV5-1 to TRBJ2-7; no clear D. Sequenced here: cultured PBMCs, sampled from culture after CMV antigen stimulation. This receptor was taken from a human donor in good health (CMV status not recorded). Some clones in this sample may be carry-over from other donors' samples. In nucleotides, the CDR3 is TGCGCCAGCAGCTTGGGCCTTAGGGACGAGCAGTACTTC. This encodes CASSLGLRDEQYF.